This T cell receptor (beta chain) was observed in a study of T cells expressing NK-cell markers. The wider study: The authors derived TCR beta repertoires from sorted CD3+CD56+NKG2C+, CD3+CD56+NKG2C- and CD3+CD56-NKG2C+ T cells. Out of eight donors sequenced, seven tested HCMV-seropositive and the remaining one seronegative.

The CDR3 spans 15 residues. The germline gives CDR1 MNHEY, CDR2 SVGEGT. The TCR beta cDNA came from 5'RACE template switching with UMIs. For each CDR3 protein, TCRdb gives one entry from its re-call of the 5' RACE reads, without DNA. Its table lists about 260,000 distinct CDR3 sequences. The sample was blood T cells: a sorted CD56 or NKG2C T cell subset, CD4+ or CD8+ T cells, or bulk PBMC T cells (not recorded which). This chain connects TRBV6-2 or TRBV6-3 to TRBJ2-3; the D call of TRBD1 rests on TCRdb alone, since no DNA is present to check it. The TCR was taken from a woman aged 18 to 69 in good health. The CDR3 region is CASSHYRGGSDTQYF.